This T cell receptor (beta chain) is drawn from a study of beta chain features in type 1 diabetes (dated by TCRdb to the late 2010s). Context from the whole study: Mean age, gender distribution, total cell number and subset yield did not differ between patients and healthy donors. A total of over 95,000,000 sorted cells were examined across all samples, and RNA yield correlated strongly with the number of cells per subset. The study compared TCRB repertoires of sorted circulating CD4+ T cell subsets between recently diagnosed type 1 diabetes patients and matched healthy donors. Regulatory and stem cell-like memory subsets were isolated from only 8 patients and roughly 8 healthy donors, whereas naive and central memory subsets came from all 30 or so donors.

Points the paper makes about the study in general: Patients with type 1 diabetes made fewer insertions and deleted more nucleotides at VDJ recombination sites, implying thymic rearrangement abnormalities. Naive, central memory and regulatory TCRB repertoires appeared more similar among patients than among healthy donors. Because the HLA sub-analyses included only small numbers of individuals, any influence of HLA type on TCRB rearrangement was left unresolved. Shorter templates might have been favored by PCR, but patient and control samples were amplified and corrected together, so both groups would have been affected equally by any skew. Because cDNA was sequenced instead of genomic DNA, highly expressing activated cells could be over-represented, though the groups showed no difference in activation or CD3 levels. In all four CD4+ subsets, TCRB CDR3 length was moderately but significantly shorter in type 1 diabetes patients.

This clone has a handful of counts. Its recognized antigen is unknown. Base qualities are not provided; no much larger clone lies one nucleotide away. All of the isolated RNA was reverse transcribed with the High Capacity cDNA Reverse Transcription Kit, so expressed TCRB transcripts were sequenced. Deep immunoSEQ sequencing was performed on naive, central memory and regulatory T cell samples, with an average of around 3.4 million total reads per sample. Sorted cells were lysed in RLT buffer, and RNA was extracted using DNase-treated RNeasy Micro or Mini kits according to cell number. To prevent cross-contamination, every cell subset was processed on its own, while patient and healthy donor samples were processed together. The immunoSEQ multiplex PCR was used to amplify TCRB sequences from cDNA, generating 87-bp fragments that spanned the CDR3 region. Amplicons were sequenced on the Illumina HiSeq platform. The authors' analysis ran thus. PCR bias was computationally corrected using synthetic template baselines, reads within Hamming distance 2 were collapsed, and singletons that could not be merged were discarded. By aligning reads against IMGT, V, D and J genes, CDR3 length, and insertions or deletions at six rearrangement sites were assigned. Within each subset, clonotype counts were normalized to sorted cell number, after which true diversity and Gini coefficients were computed with the tcR R package. Repertoire sharing was quantified using the overlap coefficient calculated on TCRB nucleotide sequences. As a proxy for the pre-selection repertoire, out-of-frame TCRB sequences from naive cells were analyzed. TCRdb limited this immuneACCESS table to in-frame rearrangements with V and J called. A share of clones is missing; checked studies link under half to unresolved V genes, and the rest is unexplained. V and J calls plus clone size are reproduced from that table; the DNA served to infer D and trimming. The sample profile shows 680,000 or so clones; 15% to 18% of them were found once. The ten biggest clones cover 0.09% to 0.095% of the sample.

Each donor gave one peripheral blood draw, averaging approximately 0.12 L, which was collected into heparinised tubes. Using a panel that included CD45RO, CCR7, CD25, CD127, CD95 and CD27, naive, central memory, regulatory and stem cell-like memory CD4+ T cells were sorted on a BD FACSAria II. A purity above 95% was achieved for all sorted populations. PBMCs were isolated right away by Lymphoprep density gradient centrifugation and were stained directly, without culture. So that batch effects would be minimized, each experiment stained and sorted samples in pairs, pairing one healthy donor with one patient. V has 4 bases trimmed and J has 5 bases trimmed; junction bases matching no gene number 12. Taken from the germline V gene, the CDR1 and CDR2 loops are ENHRY and SYGVKD. The CDR3 starts with the cysteine, ends with the phenylalanine, and has 16 residues. Only the CDR3 portion is preserved as DNA: 48 bases, with reading frame beginning at the first base.

The sample was naive CD4+ T cells from blood. What this sample's cell subset or site label stands for: true naive CD4+ T cells. The receptor chain draws on TRBV10-3 and TRBJ2-3, with 7 middle bases fitting TRBD2. The clonotype originates from a man between 18 and 29 years old in good health. The CDR3 corresponds to CAISGLTGLPKDTQYF. The bases read TGTGCCATCAGTGGGCTAACGGGACTACCCAAAGATACGCAGTATTTT.